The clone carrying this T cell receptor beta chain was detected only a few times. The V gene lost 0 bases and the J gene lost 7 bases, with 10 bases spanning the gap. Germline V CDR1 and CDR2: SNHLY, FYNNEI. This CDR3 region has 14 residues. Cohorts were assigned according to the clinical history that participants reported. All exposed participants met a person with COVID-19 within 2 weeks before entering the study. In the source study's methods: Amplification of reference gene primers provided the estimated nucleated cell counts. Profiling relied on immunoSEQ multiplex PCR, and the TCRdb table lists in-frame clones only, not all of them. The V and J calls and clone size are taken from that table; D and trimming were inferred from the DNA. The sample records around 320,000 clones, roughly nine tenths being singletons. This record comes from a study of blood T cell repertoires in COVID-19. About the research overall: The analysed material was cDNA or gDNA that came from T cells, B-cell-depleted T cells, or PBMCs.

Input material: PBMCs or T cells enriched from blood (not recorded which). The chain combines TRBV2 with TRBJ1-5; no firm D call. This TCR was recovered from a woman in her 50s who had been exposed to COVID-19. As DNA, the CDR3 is TGTGCCAGCAGTGAAGCGCGGGCGGGGCAGCCCCAGCATTTT. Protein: CASSEARAGQPQHF.